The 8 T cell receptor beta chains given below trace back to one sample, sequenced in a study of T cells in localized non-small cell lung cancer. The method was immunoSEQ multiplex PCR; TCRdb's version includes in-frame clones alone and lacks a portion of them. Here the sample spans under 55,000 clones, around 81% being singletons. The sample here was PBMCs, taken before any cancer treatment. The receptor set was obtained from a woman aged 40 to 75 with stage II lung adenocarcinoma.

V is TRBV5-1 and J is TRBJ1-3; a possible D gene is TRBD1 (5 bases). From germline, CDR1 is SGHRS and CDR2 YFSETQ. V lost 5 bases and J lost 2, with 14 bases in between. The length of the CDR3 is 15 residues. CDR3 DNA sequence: TGCGCCAGCAGGGGCCAGGGCCTCGCTGGAAACACCATATATTTT. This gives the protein CASRGQGLAGNTIYF.

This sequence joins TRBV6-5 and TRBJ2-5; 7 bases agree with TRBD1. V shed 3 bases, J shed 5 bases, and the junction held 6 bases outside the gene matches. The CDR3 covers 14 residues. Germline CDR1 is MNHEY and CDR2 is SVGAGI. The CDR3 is CASSYLGGRETQYF. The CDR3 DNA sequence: TGTGCCAGCAGTTATTTAGGGGGCCGGGAGACCCAGTACTTC.

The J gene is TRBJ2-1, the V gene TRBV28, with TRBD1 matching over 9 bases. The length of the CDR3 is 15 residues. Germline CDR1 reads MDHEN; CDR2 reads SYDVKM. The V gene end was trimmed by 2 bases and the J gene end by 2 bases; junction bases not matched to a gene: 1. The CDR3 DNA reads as TGTGCCAGCAGTTTAGGGACAGGGACCTACAATGAGCAGTTCTTC. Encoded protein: CASSLGTGTYNEQFF. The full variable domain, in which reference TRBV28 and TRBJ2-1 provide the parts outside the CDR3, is DVKVTQSSRYLVKRTGEKVFLECVQDMDHENMFWYRQDPGLGLRLIYFSYDVKMKEKGDIPEGYSVSREKKERFSLILESASTNQTSMYLCASSLGTGTYNEQFFGPGTRLTVL.

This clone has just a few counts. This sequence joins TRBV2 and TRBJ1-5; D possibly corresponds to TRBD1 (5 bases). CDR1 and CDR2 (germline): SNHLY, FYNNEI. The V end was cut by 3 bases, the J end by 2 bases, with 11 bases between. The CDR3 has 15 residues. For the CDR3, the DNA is TGTGCCAGCAGTGAGGCCCTCAGGGGCAATCAGCCCCAGCATTTT. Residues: CASSEALRGNQPQHF.

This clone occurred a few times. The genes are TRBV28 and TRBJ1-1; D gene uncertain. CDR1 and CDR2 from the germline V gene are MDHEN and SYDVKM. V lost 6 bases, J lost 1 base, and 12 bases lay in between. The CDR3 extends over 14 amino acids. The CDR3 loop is CASRILDGNTEAFF. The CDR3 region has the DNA TGTGCCAGCAGGATATTGGACGGGAACACTGAAGCTTTCTTT.

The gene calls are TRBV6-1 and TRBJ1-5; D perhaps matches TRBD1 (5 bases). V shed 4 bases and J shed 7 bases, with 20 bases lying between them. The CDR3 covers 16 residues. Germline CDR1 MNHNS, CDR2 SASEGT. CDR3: CASSAAGLYELQPQHF. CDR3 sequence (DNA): TGTGCCAGCAGTGCTGCAGGGCTATATGAGTTGCAGCCCCAGCATTTT.

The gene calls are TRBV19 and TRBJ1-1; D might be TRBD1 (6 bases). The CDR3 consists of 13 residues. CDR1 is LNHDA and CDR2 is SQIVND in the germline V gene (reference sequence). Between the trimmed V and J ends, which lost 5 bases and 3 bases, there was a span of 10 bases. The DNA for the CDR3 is TGTGCCAGTAGTGAGGGGGAGGACACTGAAGCTTTCTTT. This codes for CASSEGEDTEAFF.

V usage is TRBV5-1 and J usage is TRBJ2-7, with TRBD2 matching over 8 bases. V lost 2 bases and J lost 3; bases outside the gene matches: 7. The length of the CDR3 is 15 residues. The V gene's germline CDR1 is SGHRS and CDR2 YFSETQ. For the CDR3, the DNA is TGCGCCAGCAGCTTATATGGAGCGGGGGACTACGAGCAGTACTTC. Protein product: CASSLYGAGDYEQYF.